This is a list of T cell receptor beta chains from one sample in a study of identical twins. MiXCR, run by TCRdb on the 5' RACE reads, gives a single entry per CDR3 protein. The sample lists approximately 230,000 distinct CDR3 sequences; approximately 7.1% were seen once. These same records also appear under a second study, on T cells expressing NK-cell markers.

Sequenced sample: CD8+ T cells sorted from blood. The receptor source for this set is a young woman in good health. The CDR3 runs from the conserved cysteine through the conserved F or W. The order of the fields is CDR3 protein, CDR3 DNA, D gene, J gene, clone size, V gene. D genes are given only for firm matches. Clone size is shown for a subset of rows, as once, few, many or a class of expanded clone.

CDR3: CSAGGASGGYSSYNEQFF
DNA: TGCAGTGCCGGCGGGGCTAGCGGGGGGTACAGCTCCTACAATGAGCAGTTCTTC
D: TRBD2
J: TRBJ2-1
size: medium-sized
V: TRBV20-1

CDR3: CASSRSGGPANTGELFF
DNA: TGTGCCAGCAGCCGTAGCGGGGGCCCGGCGAACACCGGGGAGCTGTTTTTT
D: TRBD2
J: TRBJ2-2
size: .
V: TRBV7-3

CDR3: CASSHPLAGPYNEQFF
DNA: TGTGCCAGCAGCCACCCCCTAGCGGGACCCTACAATGAGCAGTTCTTC
D: TRBD2
J: TRBJ2-1
size: few
V: TRBV14

CDR3: CSASERAGMSYEQYF
DNA: TGCAGTGCCTCAGAACGGGCAGGGATGTCCTACGAGCAGTACTTC
D: .
J: TRBJ2-7
size: few
V: TRBV20-1

CDR3: CASSRTGGSKDTQYF
DNA: TGTGCCAGCAGCCGGACTGGCGGGAGCAAAGATACGCAGTATTTT
D: TRBD2
J: TRBJ2-3
size: .
V: TRBV11-2

CDR3: CSASKEGGSDYGYTF
DNA: TGCAGTGCAAGTAAAGAGGGGGGCTCCGACTATGGCTACACCTTC
D: .
J: TRBJ1-2
size: many
V: TRBV20-1

CDR3: CASSLMYGAGELFF
DNA: TGCGCCAGCAGCTTGATGTACGGGGCCGGGGAGCTGTTTTTT
D: .
J: TRBJ2-2
size: many
V: TRBV5-1

CDR3: CSARDGTSGHRYQETQYF
DNA: TGCAGTGCTAGAGACGGGACTAGCGGCCACCGGTACCAAGAGACCCAGTACTTC
D: TRBD2
J: TRBJ2-5
size: few
V: TRBV20-1

CDR3: CASSVVTSGRDEQFF
DNA: TGTGCCAGCAGCGTTGTAACTAGCGGGAGAGATGAGCAGTTCTTC
D: TRBD2
J: TRBJ2-1
size: few
V: TRBV9

CDR3: CASSLAITDTQYF
DNA: TGTGCCAGCAGCTTAGCTATCACAGATACGCAGTATTTT
D: .
J: TRBJ2-3
size: .
V: TRBV7-9

CDR3: CASSQDWAGGETQYF
DNA: TGCGCCAGCAGCCAAGATTGGGCAGGGGGAGAGACCCAGTACTTC
D: TRBD1
J: TRBJ2-5
size: many
V: TRBV4-3

CDR3: CAISGNGGQKSTDTQYF
DNA: TGTGCCATCAGTGGTAACGGGGGCCAAAAGAGCACAGATACGCAGTATTTT
D: .
J: TRBJ2-3
size: few
V: TRBV10-3

CDR3: CSASDRTSSYEQYF
DNA: TGCAGTGCTTCGGACAGGACCAGCTCCTACGAGCAGTACTTC
D: TRBD1
J: TRBJ2-7
size: few
V: TRBV20-1

CDR3: CASSEETGNTGELFF
DNA: TGTGCCAGCAGTGAAGAGACGGGAAACACCGGGGAGCTGTTTTTT
D: .
J: TRBJ2-2
size: many
V: TRBV6-1

CDR3: CASSALDRERETQYF
DNA: TGTGCCAGCTCGGCCCTTGACAGGGAAAGGGAGACCCAGTACTTC
D: TRBD1
J: TRBJ2-5
size: many
V: TRBV18

CDR3: CASSYSRYGMNTEAFF
DNA: TGTGCCAGCAGTTACTCCAGGTACGGGATGAACACTGAAGCTTTCTTT
D: .
J: TRBJ1-1
size: few
V: TRBV6-2/TRBV6-3

CDR3: CASSLGFTDEQFF
DNA: TGTGCCAGCAGTTTAGGGTTTACGGATGAGCAGTTCTTC
D: .
J: TRBJ2-1
size: many
V: TRBV12-3/TRBV12-4

CDR3: CASSLGAARNEQFF
DNA: TGTGCCAGCAGTTTAGGAGCAGCGAGGAATGAGCAGTTCTTC
D: .
J: TRBJ2-1
size: few
V: TRBV27

CDR3: CASTQWGDTEAFF
DNA: TGTGCCAGCACCCAATGGGGGGACACTGAAGCTTTCTTT
D: .
J: TRBJ1-1
size: .
V: TRBV11-2

CDR3: CAWSGEDEKLFF
DNA: TGTGCCTGGAGTGGGGAGGATGAAAAACTGTTTTTT
D: .
J: TRBJ1-4
size: .
V: TRBV30

CDR3: CASSLDRSHESQHF
DNA: TGTGCCAGCAGTTTAGACAGATCCCACGAAAGCCAGCATTTT
D: .
J: TRBJ1-5
size: many
V: TRBV12-3/TRBV12-4

CDR3: CASFAAEGPGELFF
DNA: TGTGCCTCTTTTGCGGCCGAAGGACCCGGGGAGCTGTTTTTT
D: .
J: TRBJ2-2
size: many
V: TRBV10-3

CDR3: CASSTRDFRGETQYF
DNA: TGTGCCAGCAGCACCAGGGACTTCCGGGGAGAGACCCAGTACTTC
D: .
J: TRBJ2-5
size: many
V: TRBV7-2

CDR3: CASSFSGPYGYTF
DNA: TGTGCCAGCAGCTTCTCAGGGCCATATGGCTACACCTTC
D: .
J: TRBJ1-2
size: .
V: TRBV5-5

CDR3: CASSLVPGQETQYF
DNA: TGCGCCAGCAGCTTGGTCCCGGGACAAGAGACCCAGTACTTC
D: .
J: TRBJ2-5
size: many
V: TRBV5-1

CDR3: CATSRDLWERAYNEQFF
DNA: TGTGCCACCAGCAGAGATCTCTGGGAGCGGGCCTACAATGAGCAGTTCTTC
D: .
J: TRBJ2-1
size: many
V: TRBV15

CDR3: CATSRDLAQLNTEAFF
DNA: TGTGCCACCAGCAGAGATTTGGCACAGCTGAACACTGAAGCTTTCTTT
D: .
J: TRBJ1-1
size: .
V: TRBV15

CDR3: CASITPGLYEQYF
DNA: TGTGCCAGCATCACCCCGGGGCTCTACGAGCAGTACTTC
D: .
J: TRBJ2-7
size: .
V: TRBV7-8

CDR3: CSVEDISTEQYF
DNA: TGCAGCGTTGAAGACATTAGTACCGAGCAGTACTTC
D: .
J: TRBJ2-7
size: few
V: TRBV29-1

CDR3: CASSFWGGSNTGELFF
DNA: TGCGCCAGCAGCTTCTGGGGGGGATCGAACACCGGGGAGCTGTTTTTT
D: TRBD2
J: TRBJ2-2
size: many
V: TRBV5-1

CDR3: CARRGGYNEQFF
DNA: TGTGCCCGCAGGGGGGGATACAATGAGCAGTTCTTC
D: .
J: TRBJ2-1
size: few
V: TRBV30

CDR3: CASSFVGEGYTF
DNA: TGTGCCAGCAGCTTTGTTGGGGAAGGCTACACCTTC
D: .
J: TRBJ1-2
size: .
V: TRBV7-9

CDR3: CASSIGTGGTEAFF
DNA: TGCGCCAGCAGCATCGGGACAGGAGGCACTGAAGCTTTCTTT
D: TRBD1
J: TRBJ1-1
size: few
V: TRBV5-1

CDR3: CASGGGSGITETQYF
DNA: TGTGCTAGTGGGGGAGGGAGCGGGATCACGGAGACCCAGTACTTC
D: TRBD2
J: TRBJ2-5
size: few
V: TRBV12-5

CDR3: CASSGPQGARGYGYTF
DNA: TGTGCCAGCAGCGGACCCCAGGGGGCCCGGGGCTATGGCTACACCTTC
D: TRBD1
J: TRBJ1-2
size: .
V: TRBV9

CDR3: CATSSRQASSYEQYF
DNA: TGTGCCACCAGCAGCAGACAGGCGAGCTCCTACGAGCAGTACTTC
D: .
J: TRBJ2-7
size: few
V: TRBV15

CDR3: CASSPDRGDLAGNTIYF
DNA: TGTGCCAGCAGCCCCGACAGGGGAGACCTTGCGGGAAACACCATATATTTT
D: TRBD1
J: TRBJ1-3
size: few
V: TRBV7-3

CDR3: CASSLRGTGDGYTF
DNA: TGTGCCAGCAGTTTAAGGGGGACAGGGGATGGCTACACCTTC
D: TRBD1
J: TRBJ1-2
size: many
V: TRBV12-3/TRBV12-4

CDR3: CASSYSVAGDEQYF
DNA: TGCGCCAGCAGCTATTCAGTCGCGGGGGACGAGCAGTACTTC
D: TRBD2
J: TRBJ2-7
size: .
V: TRBV5-1

CDR3: CASSLAGGPGEQYF
DNA: TGCGCCAGCTCTCTAGCGGGGGGTCCCGGCGAGCAGTACTTC
D: TRBD2
J: TRBJ2-7
size: .
V: TRBV4-1

CDR3: CASSLLLGYEAFF
DNA: TGTGCCAGCAGTTTATTGTTGGGGTATGAAGCTTTCTTT
D: .
J: TRBJ1-1
size: few
V: TRBV27

CDR3: CASSTSLERQKLFF
DNA: TGTGCCAGCAGCACCTCACTTGAGCGTCAAAAACTGTTTTTT
D: .
J: TRBJ1-4
size: .
V: TRBV13

CDR3: CASSLGWQYNEQFF
DNA: TGTGCCAGCAGCTTAGGTTGGCAGTACAATGAGCAGTTCTTC
D: .
J: TRBJ2-1
size: few
V: TRBV13

CDR3: CASSHRVSRIPNYGYTF
DNA: TGTGCCAGCAGCCACAGGGTTTCGAGGATCCCTAACTATGGCTACACCTTC
D: .
J: TRBJ1-2
size: few
V: TRBV5-6

CDR3: CASSSGGGPTDTQYF
DNA: TGTGCCAGCAGCTCAGGGGGGGGTCCGACAGATACGCAGTATTTT
D: .
J: TRBJ2-3
size: few
V: TRBV7-3

CDR3: CASSPMTGSYEQYF
DNA: TGTGCCAGCAGTCCTATGACAGGCTCCTACGAGCAGTACTTC
D: .
J: TRBJ2-7
size: many
V: TRBV27

CDR3: CASSQSGTGGAGTGELFF
DNA: TGTGCCAGCAGCCAATCCGGGACAGGGGGCGCGGGCACCGGGGAGCTGTTTTTT
D: TRBD1
J: TRBJ2-2
size: .
V: TRBV14